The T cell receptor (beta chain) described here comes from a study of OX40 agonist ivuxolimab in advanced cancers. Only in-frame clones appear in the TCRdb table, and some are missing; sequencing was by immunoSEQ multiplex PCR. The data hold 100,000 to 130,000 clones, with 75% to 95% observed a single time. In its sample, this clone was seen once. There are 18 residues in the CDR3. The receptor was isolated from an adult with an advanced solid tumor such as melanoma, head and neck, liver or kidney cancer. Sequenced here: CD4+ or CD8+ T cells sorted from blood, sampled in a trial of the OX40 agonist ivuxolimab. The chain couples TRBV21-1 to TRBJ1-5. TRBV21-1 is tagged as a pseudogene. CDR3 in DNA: TGTGCCAGCAGGAAAGCCGAGGGACCTTCCTTGGAGTCTCAGCCCCAGCATTTT. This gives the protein CASRKAEGPSLESQPQHF.